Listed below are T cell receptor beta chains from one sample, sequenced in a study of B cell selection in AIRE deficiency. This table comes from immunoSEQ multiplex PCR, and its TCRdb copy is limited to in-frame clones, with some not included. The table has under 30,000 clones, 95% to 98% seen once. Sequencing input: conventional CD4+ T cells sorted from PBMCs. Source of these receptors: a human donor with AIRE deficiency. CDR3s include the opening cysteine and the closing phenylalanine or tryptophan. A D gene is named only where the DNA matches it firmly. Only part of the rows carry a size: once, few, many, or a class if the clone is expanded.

TGTGCCAGTAGTATGAGGGCGGGGACCGAAACTTACACCTTC	CASSMRAGTETYTF	-	-	TRBV19	TRBJ1-2
TGTGCCAGCATTCGATCTCCGGGAGGCCTCTCCTACGAGCAGTACTTC	CASIRSPGGLSYEQYF	TRBD2	once	TRBV28	TRBJ2-7
TGCGCCAGCAGCCATAGGGACCTATTCACAGATACGCAGTATTTT	CASSHRDLFTDTQYF	-	-	TRBV4-3	TRBJ2-3
TGTGCCAGCACTAAAGCGGGAGGGACCTACGAGCAGTACTTC	CASTKAGGTYEQYF	TRBD2	once	TRBV6-5	TRBJ2-7
TGTGCCGGGACCGGGCCCGGGGGCTCTGGGGCCAACGTCCTGACTTTC	CAGTGPGGSGANVLTF	-	-	TRBV2	TRBJ2-6
TGTGCCTCCCGGGGGGTCGGGGGGCCTGGAAACACCATATATTTT	CASRGVGGPGNTIYF	-	-	TRBV28	TRBJ1-3
TGCGCCAGCAGCTTGGGGACAGCTAACCACGAGCAGTACTTC	CASSLGTANHEQYF	-	-	TRBV5-1	TRBJ2-7
TGTGCCAGCAGGGACAGTACTAGCACAGATACGCAGTATTTT	CASRDSTSTDTQYF	-	-	TRBV28	TRBJ2-3
TGTGCCAGCAGTACCGAGCGGGAGCGGGGTGAGCAGTTCTTC	CASSTERERGEQFF	TRBD2	-	TRBV28	TRBJ2-1
TGCGCCAGCAGCCAAGGGACGGGAGGCCAGTACTTC	CASSQGTGGQYF	TRBD2	once	TRBV4-3	TRBJ2-5
TGTGCCAGCAGCAAGATGGCAGGGTATTTCGACGAGCAGTACTTC	CASSKMAGYFDEQYF	-	-	TRBV21-1	TRBJ2-7
TGCGCCAGCAGCTCTGGACTAGCGGGACGCACAGATACGCAGTATTTT	CASSSGLAGRTDTQYF	TRBD2	-	TRBV4-1	TRBJ2-3
TGTGCCAGCAGCTTAGCGAGTCTAGCGGGAGGTAGAGAGCAGTTCTTC	CASSLASLAGGREQFF	TRBD2	-	TRBV7-2	TRBJ2-1
TGTGCCAGCAGTTTAACCGGGGGGCAGGAGACCCAGTACTTC	CASSLTGGQETQYF	-	-	TRBV28	TRBJ2-5
TGTGCCATCAGTGAGGCAGGGACCTACACTGAAGCTTTCTTT	CAISEAGTYTEAFF	-	-	TRBV10-3	TRBJ1-1
TGTGCCAGCTCACCACAGGGCATGGCCATGTCAAACGTCGAGCAGTACTTC	CASSPQGMAMSNVEQYF	-	-	TRBV18	TRBJ2-7
TGTGCCAGCAGCTTAAACGCCGGGGGCGAGCAGTACTTC	CASSLNAGGEQYF	-	-	TRBV7-2	TRBJ2-7
TGTGCCAGCAGCTACATTAGCGGGGACTCTGGGGCCAACGTCCTGACTTTC	CASSYISGDSGANVLTF	TRBD2	-	TRBV5-6	TRBJ2-6
TGTGCCAGCATCCCCGGGGGGAGTGGAAACACCATATATTTT	CASIPGGSGNTIYF	-	few	TRBV6-5	TRBJ1-3
TGTGCCAGCAGTTTTTCCGAGACAGGATATTCACCCCTCCACTTT	CASSFSETGYSPLHF	-	-	TRBV27	TRBJ1-6
TGTGCCAGCAGCCTAAAGACAGCCAGCGGGGAGCTGTTTTTT	CASSLKTASGELFF	-	-	TRBV7-3	TRBJ2-2
TGTGCCAGCAGCTTGGGGCCCCAGGGGTTGGACACCGGGGAGCTGTTTTTT	CASSLGPQGLDTGELFF	-	-	TRBV5-4	TRBJ2-2
TGTGCCAGCAGTTTATTCCCCGGATACTCCTACGAGCAGTACTTC	CASSLFPGYSYEQYF	-	-	TRBV27	TRBJ2-7
TGTGCCAGTAGTTCTCGAACAGGAACCTACGAGCAGTACTTC	CASSSRTGTYEQYF	-	-	TRBV19	TRBJ2-7
TGTGCCAGCAGCCAAGATCCCTATGGTGGGGGGTTATACTTC	CASSQDPYGGGLYF	-	-	TRBV4-2	TRBJ2-7
TGTGCCGTTTCGCAGGCCGGAAGGACTAATGAAAAACTGTTTTTT	CAVSQAGRTNEKLFF	-	-	TRBV19	TRBJ1-4
TGTGCCAGCTCACCATCTGGGACCGGCTCTGGAAACACCATATATTTT	CASSPSGTGSGNTIYF	-	-	TRBV18	TRBJ1-3